This entry lists 12 T cell receptor beta chains sequenced from one sample in a study of glioma-infiltrating T cells. Using RNA template, CDR3s of TCR alpha and beta were amplified with iRepertoire arm-PCR. From the multiplex PCR reads, TCRdb called clonotypes with MiXCR, one entry per CDR3 protein. The sample shows roughly 120,000 distinct CDR3 sequences, around 23% of them seen only once. The sequenced material came from glioma tissue, nonneoplastic brain tissue, or PBMCs (not recorded which). Receptors originate from a human donor with low-grade glioma or glioblastoma, undergoing nonglioma brain surgery, or in good health (not recorded which).

Many counts were recorded for this clonotype. The chain combines TRBV20-1 with TRBJ2-1, with 16 nucleotides matching TRBD2. The germline gives CDR1 DFQATT, CDR2 SNEGSKA (reference sequence). CDR3 length: 18 amino acids. Trimming at V came to 6 bases and at J to 10 bases, leaving 18 bases not matched to a gene. The chain's CDR3 is CSAAGLAGGPLVSNEQFF. DNA for the CDR3: TGCAGTGCCGCGGGACTAGCGGGAGGGCCTCTGGTTTCCAACGAGCAGTTCTTC.

This clonotype was recorded a few times. This sequence joins TRBV7-9 and TRBJ1-1; 7 bases are shared with TRBD1. V gave up 11 bases and J gave up 1 base; unmatched junction bases: 7. Germline V gene sequence: CDR1 SEHNR, CDR2 FQNEAQ (reference sequence). The CDR3 extends over 13 amino acids. CDR3 coding DNA: TGTGCCGGCGGGCGACAGGGGAACACTGAAGCTTTCTTT. It codes for CAGGRQGNTEAFF.

About this clonotype: At one end the junction does not follow the germline gene, possibly because of a read error. The chain carries TRBV2 and TRBJ2-1; D is unclear. CDR3 length: 14 amino acids. The germline CDR1 and CDR2 sequences are SNHLY and FYNNEI. CDR3 nucleotide sequence: TGTGCCAGCATTGAATCCACTTACAACAATGAGCAGTTCTTC. This encodes CASIESTYNNEQFF.

The table lists this clonotype with many counts. The J gene is TRBJ2-7, the V gene TRBV28; D is unclear. This CDR3 is built from 13 residues. Trimming cost V 6 bases and J 2 bases, with 11 bases left between them. Per germline, CDR1 MDHEN and CDR2 SYDVKM. CDR3 amino acids: CASREADPYEQYF. The CDR3 coding sequence is TGTGCCAGCAGAGAGGCAGACCCCTACGAGCAGTACTTC.

This clonotype was recorded many times. V usage is TRBV20-1 and J usage is TRBJ2-1; D is undetermined. The length of the CDR3 is 15 residues. V was shortened by 1 base and J by 5 bases, with 15 bases between the two germline ends. Germline loops: CDR1 DFQATT, CDR2 SNEGSKA (reference sequence). CDR3 DNA: TGCAGTGCTAGAGTCATAGGGAATCGGAACAATGAGCAGTTCTTC. Protein product: CSARVIGNRNNEQFF.

V usage is TRBV4-2 and J usage is TRBJ2-3, with 8 bases identical to TRBD2. Losses at the gene ends were 0 bases for V and 6 bases for J; bases not matched to a gene: 5. This CDR3 is 15 amino acids long. Per the germline V gene, CDR1 is LGHNA and CDR2 is YNFKEQ. This CDR3 is CASSQEFRLADTQYF. The CDR3 DNA follows: TGTGCCAGCAGCCAAGAATTTCGACTAGCGGATACGCAGTATTTT.

V is TRBV5-6 and J is TRBJ2-3; TRBD1 matches 8 bases. The CDR3 length is 16 residues. J gave up 4 bases and V 4 bases, and 11 bases lay outside the gene matches. Germline-derived CDR1 and CDR2 are SGHDT and YYEEEE. The chain's CDR3 is CASSLFQGANPDTQYF. The DNA of the CDR3 is TGTGCCAGCAGCCTCTTCCAGGGGGCGAACCCAGATACGCAGTATTTT. Full variable domain (outside the CDR3, taken from reference TRBV5-6 and TRBJ2-3): DAGVTQSPTHLIKTRGQQVTLRCSPKSGHDTVSWYQQALGQGPQFIFQYYEEEERQRGNFPDRFSGHQFPNYSSELNVNALLLGDSALYLCASSLFQGANPDTQYFGPGTRLTVL.

This clonotype showed up many times. The CDR3 coding sequence is TGTGCCAGCAGTGACTCGGATCACAATGAGCAGTTCTTC. This translates into CASSDSDHNEQFF. The chain has TRBV6-4 and TRBJ2-1; D unclear. Germline V CDR1 and CDR2: MRHNA, SNTAGT. Trimming took 0 bases from V and 5 from J, leaving 5 bases between them. This CDR3 has 13 amino acids.

This clonotype was found a few times. The V call is TRBV11-2, the J call TRBJ2-3; 13 bases align to TRBD2. From germline, CDR1 is SGHAT and CDR2 FQNNGV. J gave up 4 bases and V 5 bases, and 3 bases lay outside the gene matches. The CDR3 is 15 residues long. CDR3 bases: TGTGCCAGCAGCCGCGGGACTAGCGGGGCAGATACGCAGTATTTT. It codes for CASSRGTSGADTQYF.

There are a few counts of this clonotype. This chain uses TRBV24-1 with TRBJ2-3; D gene ambiguous. The CDR3 sequence is 13 residues long. CDR1 KGHDR and CDR2 SFDVKD come from the germline V gene. The V and J ends lost 4 bases and 4 bases respectively, with 8 bases between them. CDR3 DNA: TGTGCCACCAGTGACCCCCCCCCAGATACGCAGTATTTT. Translation: CATSDPPPDTQYF.

This clonotype was counted at least ten times. V and J are TRBV3-1 and TRBJ2-7; 10 nucleotides line up with TRBD1. The CDR3 contains 15 residues. Germline CDR1 is LGHDT and CDR2 is YNNKEL (reference sequence). J was trimmed by 5 bases and V by 5 bases; bases with no gene match: 9. The CDR3: CASSVPGQGFDEQYF. CDR3 coding DNA: TGTGCCAGCAGCGTACCGGGACAGGGGTTCGACGAGCAGTACTTC.

This clonotype was seen many times. The V call is TRBV3-1, the J call TRBJ2-3, with 15 bases identical to TRBD2. The germline gives CDR1 LGHDT, CDR2 YNNKEL (reference sequence). The CDR3 is 19 residues long. Trimming took 4 bases from V and 2 from J; bases not matched to a gene: 10. The CDR3 loop reads CASSRSPGLAGGTTDTQYF. DNA of the CDR3: TGTGCCAGCAGCCGATCTCCGGGACTAGCGGGAGGTACCACAGATACGCAGTATTTT.